The 14 T cell receptor beta chains given below trace back to one sample, sequenced in a study of T cells in Graves' hyperthyroidism and ophthalmopathy. Regions amplified from RNA transcripts were the TCR beta CDR3 regions. An initial round of RT-PCR targeting the TCR CDR3 relied on the HTBI primer set. Via MiXCR, TCRdb re-called the multiplex PCR reads, giving one row per CDR3 protein. This sample has 700,000 to 950,000 distinct CDR3 sequences, with just over 35% found just once. Sample: blood. Receptors were obtained from a woman aged 40-49 years with Graves' hyperthyroidism.

The rearrangement links TRBV7-8 to TRBJ1-3, with 8 bases matching TRBD1. The CDR3 consists of 18 residues. The V gene end was trimmed by 3 bases and the J gene end by 4 bases; junction bases not matched to a gene: 14. Looked up from germline, CDR1 is SGHVS and CDR2 is FQNEAQ. The CDR3 spells CASSLIQGAQNEGNTIYF. The CDR3 DNA reads TGTGCCAGCAGCTTGATCCAGGGGGCCCAAAACGAGGGAAACACCATATATTTT.

Note on this clonotype: Mismatch with germline at one junction end may stem from a read error. The chain links TRBV7-2 to TRBJ2-7; D gene ambiguous. The CDR3 is 9 residues long. The germline gives CDR1 SGHTA, CDR2 FQGNSA. The CDR3: CASSLVGAF. CDR3 sequence (DNA): TGTGCCAGCAGCTTAGTCGGTGCCTTC.

This clonotype was recorded at least ten times. This chain connects TRBV7-2 to TRBJ1-6, with TRBD1 matching 8 bases. From germline, CDR1 is SGHTA and CDR2 FQGNSA. After removal of 5 bases from V and 7 bases from J, the junction contained 4 bases not matched to a gene. The CDR3 has 14 residues. The CDR3, as DNA: TGTGCCAGCAGCCAGACAGGGGACAATTCACCCCTCCACTTT. Translated: CASSQTGDNSPLHF. The complete variable domain, with remaining parts taken from reference TRBV7-2 and TRBJ1-6, reads GAGVSQSPSNKVTEKGKDVELRCDPISGHTALYWYRQSLGQGLEFLIYFQGNSAPDKSGLPSDRFSAERTGGSVSTLTIQRTQQEDSAVYLCASSQTGDNSPLHFGNGTRLTVT.

This clonotype was observed a few times. This chain joins TRBV12-5 and TRBJ1-1, with 7 bases fitting TRBD1. Germline loops: CDR1 LGHNT, CDR2 FRNRAP. V was pared by 5 bases and J by 4 bases, with 7 bases of the junction left unmatched. The CDR3 runs 14 residues. CDR3 sequence (DNA): TGTGCTAGTGGTCCGACAGGGTTTCGCACTGAAGCTTTCTTT. Translation: CASGPTGFRTEAFF.

This clonotype was picked up a small number of times. The chain carries TRBV11-2 and TRBJ1-2; no clear D gene. V gave up 5 bases and J gave up 4 bases, with 17 bases separating them. The CDR3 runs 15 residues. Germline V lookup: CDR1 SGHAT, CDR2 FQNNGV. The CDR3 nucleotides are TGTGCCAGCAGCCCGTTCTCCGAGCGGGTCTATGGCTACACCTTC. This sequence encodes CASSPFSERVYGYTF.

The V call is TRBV3-1, the J call TRBJ2-7, with 9 bases lining up with TRBD2. The CDR3 contains 13 residues. Germline lookup yields CDR1 LGHDT and CDR2 YNNKEL (reference sequence). With V trimmed by 9 bases and J by 6 bases, 9 bases remained unmatched. CDR3 residues: CARSSGLAGEQYF. The CDR3 bases are TGTGCCAGAAGCTCGGGACTAGCTGGCGAGCAGTACTTC.

The chain recombines TRBV30 with TRBJ1-6; the match to TRBD1 covers 9 bases. CDR1 and CDR2 from the germline V gene are GTSNPN and SVGIG (reference sequence). This CDR3 region has 13 residues. The ends lost 4 bases at V and 8 bases at J; junction bases unmatched: 3. For the CDR3, the DNA is TGTGCCTGGAAGGGACAGGGTGATTCACCCCTCCACTTT. Amino acids: CAWKGQGDSPLHF. Filled out from reference TRBV30 and TRBJ1-6, the complete variable domain reads SQTIHQWPATLVQPVGSPLSLECTVEGTSNPNLYWYRQAAGRGLQLLFYSVGIGQISSEVPQNLSASRPQDRQFILSSKKLLLSDSGFYLCAWKGQGDSPLHFGNGTRLTVT.

This CDR3 reads CASSLSGTAVALTDTQYF. The CDR3 DNA sequence: TGCGCCAGCAGCTTGAGCGGGACGGCCGTTGCCCTCACAGATACGCAGTACTTC. The J gene is TRBJ2-5, the V gene TRBV5-1, with 7 bases lining up with TRBD2. The CDR3 covers 18 residues. After removal of 1 base from V and 11 bases from J, the junction contained 23 bases not matched to a gene. Looked up from germline, CDR1 is SGHRS and CDR2 is YFSETQ. The entire variable domain, with the rest obtained from reference TRBV5-1 and TRBJ2-5, is as follows: KAGVTQTPRYLIKTRGQQVTLSCSPISGHRSVSWYQQTPGQGLQFLFEYFSETQRNKGNFPGRFSGRQFSNSRSEMNVSTLELGDSALYLCASSLSGTAVALTDTQYFGPGTRLLVL.

A remark on this clonotype: This clone may be a read error of a much larger clone one base away. V and J are TRBV10-3 and TRBJ1-6; perhaps TRBD1 as D (5 bases). CDR1 is ENHRY and CDR2 is SYGVKD in the germline V gene. V shed 2 bases and J shed 6 bases, with 14 bases lying between them. CDR3 length equals 16 residues. As DNA, the CDR3 is TGTGCCATCAGTGAGATAACCTGGGGCGGTAATTCACCCCTCCACTTT. Residues: CAISEITWGGNSPLHF.

The chain couples TRBV7-3 to TRBJ2-7; the D is unclear. The DNA end is more similar to TRBJ2-1, so the J call may be wrong. The CDR3 is 12 amino acids. From germline, CDR1 is SGHTA and CDR2 FQGTGA. The CDR3 loop reads CASSSTYNEQFF. The CDR3 DNA reads TGTGCCAGCAGCTCGACCTACAATGAGCAGTTCTTC.

For this clonotype: Just one base apart from a much larger clone, this may be a read error. V gene TRBV7-9 combines with J gene TRBJ1-4, with 7 bases aligning to TRBD1. This CDR3 has 12 amino acids. V shed 1 base and J 14 bases; nucleotides not matched to a gene: 4. Germline V lookup: CDR1 SEHNR, CDR2 FQNEAQ (reference sequence). CDR3 bases: TGTGCCAGCAGCTTAGGGGGACAGCTCCTGTTTTTT. Protein sequence: CASSLGGQLLFF.

This clonotype was counted ten times or more. This chain connects TRBV29-1 to TRBJ1-1; no definite D call. The CDR3 sequence is 11 residues long. Trimming shortened V by 3 bases and J by 8 bases, and 10 bases separated the two germline ends. The germline V gene has CDR1 SQVTM and CDR2 ANQGSEA. This chain's CDR3 is CSVDDGVEAFF. The CDR3 DNA reads as TGCAGCGTTGACGACGGGGTAGAAGCTTTCTTT.

The chain is built from TRBV19 and TRBJ2-2; 9 nucleotides agree with TRBD2. J gave up 9 bases and V 7 bases, and 9 bases lay outside the gene matches. CDR3 length: 14 amino acids. The germline gives CDR1 LNHDA, CDR2 SQIVND (reference sequence). Written as DNA, the CDR3 is TGTGCCAGTAATGGAGTAGCGGGAGCTCGGGAGCTGTTTTTT. Amino acids: CASNGVAGARELFF. The full variable domain, with the rest looked up from reference TRBV19 and TRBJ2-2, is DGGITQSPKYLFRKEGQNVTLSCEQNLNHDAMYWYRQDPGQGLRLIYYSQIVNDFQKGDIAEGYSVSREKKESFPLTVTSAQKNPTAFYLCASNGVAGARELFFGEGSRLTVL.

On this clonotype itself: A much larger clone is a single base away; this may be a read error. This chain connects TRBV4-3 to TRBJ1-1, with D possibly TRBD1 on 5 matching bases. The CDR3 contains 14 residues. Germline lookup yields CDR1 LGHNA and CDR2 YSLEER. Trimming removed 4 bases from V and 4 bases from J, with 13 bases in between. The CDR3 is CASSRGTASTEAFF. The CDR3 DNA reads as TGCGCCAGCAGCCGAGGGACGGCGAGCACTGAAGCTTTCTTT.